These 7 T cell receptor beta chains were all obtained from the same sample, sequenced in a study of T cell responses to AZD1222 COVID-19 vaccine (TCRdb year 2021). Taken with the paper, the label for time point translates to: about 28 days (+/-7) after the second vaccine dose. Library creation used the immunoSEQ multiplex PCR assay. As stored in TCRdb, this immuneACCESS dataset retains in-frame rearrangements with V and J assigned. A fraction of the clones does not appear; measured against another copy, unresolved V genes explain less than half of the discrepancy, and the remainder lacks a known reason. The sample profile shows about 69,000 clones; roughly 85% of them were found once. The biggest ten clones account for roughly 23% of the sample. This specimen was peripheral blood, taken 28 days after the second AZD1222 dose. The receptors originated from an adult who received the AZD1222 COVID-19 vaccine.

The genes are TRBV2 and TRBJ2-2; D is uncertain. Germline V lookup: CDR1 SNHLY, CDR2 FYNNEI. Trimming left V 1 base short and J 5 bases short, with 8 bases between. CDR3 length: 14 amino acids. DNA for the CDR3: TGTGCCAGCAGTGAAGGGGTGGAGACCGGGGAGCTGTTTTTT. Encoded protein: CASSEGVETGELFF.

The rearrangement joins TRBV20-1 to TRBJ1-1; D gene ambiguous. Germline CDR1 is DFQATT and CDR2 is SNEGSKA (reference sequence). The CDR3 runs to 11 residues. CDR3: CSSNMRNEAFF. DNA of the CDR3: TGCAGCTCCAACATGAGGAATGAAGCTTTCTTT.

V is TRBV3-1 (or the pseudogene TRBV3-2) and J is TRBJ2-3; D is ambiguous. The CDR3 extends over 17 amino acids. Trimming pared 5 bases from V and 4 bases from J, leaving 22 bases between. CDR1 and CDR2 (germline): LGHDT, YNNKEL (reference sequence). CDR3 region: CASSEKGPAWVSDTQYF. CDR3 coding DNA: TGTGCCAGCAGCGAAAAGGGTCCCGCTTGGGTTTCAGATACGCAGTATTTT.

The table lists this clone with a count of one. The chain joins TRBV18 to TRBJ2-7, with 7 bases fitting TRBD1. This CDR3 spans 15 amino acids. CDR1 and CDR2 (germline): KGHSH, LQKENI. V shed 6 bases, J shed 2 bases, and the junction held 10 bases outside the gene matches. The CDR3 protein is CASSPNRGLTYEQYF. The CDR3 DNA reads as TGTGCCAGCTCTCCCAACAGGGGCTTGACCTACGAGCAGTACTTC.

V is TRBV7-9 and J is TRBJ1-1, with no clear D. The CDR3 is made up of 14 amino acids. Germline V lookup: CDR1 SEHNR, CDR2 FQNEAQ (reference sequence). V lost 2 bases and J lost 1, with 8 bases in between. The CDR3: CASSLRTANTEAFF. The DNA for the CDR3 is TGTGCCAGCAGCTTAAGGACGGCGAACACTGAAGCTTTCTTT.

The V and J genes are TRBV19 and TRBJ1-2; D is undetermined. Germline V gives CDR1 LNHDA, CDR2 SQIVND (reference sequence). Trimming shortened V by 0 bases and J by 4 bases, and 12 bases separated the two germline ends. This CDR3 comprises 15 residues. The CDR3 here is CASSIESTRRYGYTF. The CDR3 DNA reads TGTGCCAGTAGTATAGAGAGCACAAGGCGCTATGGCTACACCTTC.

This clone was observed a few times. The gene calls are TRBV4-1 and TRBJ1-1, with D maybe TRBD1 (6 bases). CDR1 is MGHRA and CDR2 is YSYEKL in the germline V gene. V lost 1 base to trimming and J lost 5 bases, with 8 bases between them. The CDR3 runs to 13 residues. CDR3 protein: CASSQVGGTEAFF. The CDR3 DNA reads as TGCGCCAGCAGCCAAGTAGGGGGAACTGAAGCTTTCTTT.